The T cell receptor beta chain described here comes from a study of cytomegalovirus exposure and HLA in healthy donors. Primers: 60 Vbeta forward and 13 Jbeta reverse. Here immunoSEQ multiplex PCR was the method, and the copy in TCRdb shows in-frame clones only, minus some. The repertoire consists of about 100,000 clones, with roughly three quarters occurring once and the leading ten covering 19%. With 3 bases removed from V and 9 bases from J, the gap between germline ends came to 9 bases. Germline CDR1 and CDR2: MRHNA and SNTAGT. The CDR3 contains 13 residues. General study points: It is likely that the observed cluster of highly shared sequence variants was a sequencing artifact.

To note about this clone: The antigen is not known.

The chain joins TRBV6-4 to TRBJ1-6; no definite D call. The material sequenced was PBMCs. The receptor was isolated from a woman aged 55-69 years in good health and CMV-seropositive. CDR3 nucleotides: TGTGCCAGCAGTGAGAGAGGAGGTTCACCCCTCCACTTT. This codes for CASSERGGSPLHF.